This T cell receptor (beta chain) was sequenced during a study of a mutant IDH1 vaccine in newly diagnosed glioma. Study background: Vaccination was launched 4-6 weeks after radiotherapy alone, or with temozolomide cycles.

Sequenced by immunoSEQ multiplex PCR; TCRdb stores in-frame clones only, minus some. The sample shows 50,000 or so clones, roughly 73% of them seen only once. Time point here: week 5, during vaccination. Every single dose of the vaccine, 300 ug of mutant IDH1 20-mer peptide, came with topical imiquimod. As to this clone: The target antigen is unknown.

CDR1 and CDR2 (germline): LNHDA, SQIVND (reference sequence). The CDR3 is made up of 12 amino acids. The V and J ends lost 2 bases and 4 bases respectively, with 5 bases between them. This sequence joins TRBV19 and TRBJ1-2; D unresolved. The sample was PBMCs, taken from a glioma patient whose treatment included an IDH1 peptide vaccine. The sequence came from a woman between 40 and 50 years old with glioma. This chain's CDR3 is CASSISVYGYTF. The CDR3 bases are TGTGCCAGTAGTATATCAGTCTATGGCTACACCTTC.